Presented here are 26 T cell receptor beta chains from one specimen sequenced in a study of T-cell reconstitution after alpha-beta-depleted transplantation in children. TCRbeta library preparation incorporated unique molecular identifiers. A single record per CDR3 protein comes from TCRdb applying MiXCR to the PCR reads. This sample carries 350,000 to 400,000 distinct CDR3 sequences, roughly 13% of them seen once, and the ten largest clones take 3.5% to 4.5%. Sequencing was performed on PBMCs, taken from the stem cell graft. The receptors stem from a human donor who donated a stem cell graft to a child with Fanconi anemia.

The rearrangement uses TRBV6-1 and TRBJ2-7; D is possibly TRBD2 (6 bases). The germline CDR1 and CDR2 sequences are MNHNS and SASEGT. Trimming removed 8 bases at V and 6 bases at J, with 17 bases between. CDR3 size: 13 residues. The CDR3 DNA is TGTGCCAGCGCTCTCTTGGCCGGGAGCGAGCAGTACGTC. Its protein is CASALLAGSEQYV.

The rearrangement links TRBV20-1 to TRBJ1-6; 7 bases are a match to TRBD1. The CDR3 is made up of 12 amino acids. Germline V gene lookup returns CDR1 DFQATT and CDR2 SNEGSKA (reference sequence). Trimming removed 6 bases from V and 5 bases from J; junction bases left unmatched: 1. The CDR3 bases are TGCAGTGCAGGGGGCGATAATTCACCCCTCCACTTT. Protein product: CSAGGDNSPLHF.

This clonotype was counted at least ten times. The genes are TRBV4-1 and TRBJ2-2; 8 bases align to TRBD1. J was trimmed by 6 bases and V by 5 bases; bases with no gene match: 8. CDR1 is MGHRA, CDR2 YSYEKL, per germline. This CDR3 has 15 residues. The DNA of the CDR3 is TGCGCCAGCAGCAACGACAGGGGAGTGTCCGGGGAGCTGTTTTTT. Translated: CASSNDRGVSGELFF.

This clonotype has only one observation. This chain connects TRBV20-1 to TRBJ2-7; either TRBD1 or TRBD2 may supply D (6 bases each). The germline V and J ends were trimmed by 3 bases and 2 bases, with 20 bases remaining between them. Looked up from germline, CDR1 is DFQATT and CDR2 is SNEGSKA (reference sequence). This CDR3 has 16 residues. CDR3 amino acids: CSASPPPKGGAYEQYF. The CDR3 bases are TGCAGTGCTAGCCCCCCCCCAAAGGGGGGAGCCTACGAGCAGTACTTC.

V and J are TRBV30 and TRBJ1-5; no firm D call. The germline V gene has CDR1 GTSNPN and CDR2 SVGIG (reference sequence). V lost 5 bases and J lost 9, with 14 bases in between. This CDR3 is built from 12 residues. Here the CDR3 reads CAWSNLRGPQHF. CDR3 DNA: TGTGCCTGGTCTAATCTGCGGGGGCCCCAGCATTTT.

This clonotype was seen a handful of times. The chain has TRBV11-2 and TRBJ2-1; TRBD1 might be the D (7 bases). There are 14 residues in the CDR3. The V gene lost 1 base and the J gene lost 8 bases, with 12 bases spanning the gap. In germline, CDR1 is SGHAT, CDR2 FQNNGV. The CDR3 sequence is CASSLVVRGDEQFF. The DNA of the CDR3 is TGTGCCAGCAGCTTAGTGGTCAGGGGGGATGAGCAGTTCTTC.

This chain joins TRBV25-1 and TRBJ1-3; 7 bases are shared with TRBD1. Germline V gene lookup returns CDR1 MGHDK and CDR2 SYGVNS. V trimming: 4 bases; J trimming: 2 bases; junction bases outside the gene matches: 17. This CDR3 is 19 amino acids long. DNA of the CDR3: TGTGCCAGCAGTGGCCAGTTAGGGGACAGATCTTTTACTGGAAACACCATATATTTT. Residues: CASSGQLGDRSFTGNTIYF.

This clonotype has just a few counts. The chain joins TRBV12-3 or TRBV12-4 to TRBJ1-6; D possibly corresponds to TRBD1 (6 bases). The CDR3 covers 14 residues. V was trimmed by 7 bases and J by 10 bases, leaving 17 bases between them. CDR3 coding DNA: TGTGCCAGCACCCTACAGGGAGTCCAATCACCCCTCCACTTT. Translation gives CASTLQGVQSPLHF.

There are a few counts of this clonotype. This sequence joins TRBV12-3 or TRBV12-4 and TRBJ2-2; TRBD1 matches 7 bases. V shed 3 bases, J shed 0 bases, and the junction held 4 bases outside the gene matches. The CDR3 spans 16 residues. In DNA form, the CDR3 reads TGTGCCAGCAGTTTCTCCGGGACAGCGAACACCGGGGAGCTGTTTTTT. This translates into CASSFSGTANTGELFF.

This clonotype came up many times. V is TRBV29-1 and J is TRBJ2-1, with D possibly being TRBD1 (5 bases). This CDR3 has 15 residues. Trimming took 0 bases from V and 13 from J, leaving 22 bases between them. Per germline, CDR1 SQVTM and CDR2 ANQGSEA. CDR3 DNA: TGCAGCGTTGAAGAATTGCAGGGCCTGGGTCAAAAACAGTTCTTC. Encoded protein: CSVEELQGLGQKQFF.

This clonotype has only a few counts. V is TRBV19 and J is TRBJ1-1; D gene ambiguous. CDR3 size: 13 residues. V shed 7 bases and J shed 8 bases, with 17 bases lying between them. Germline V gene data show CDR1 as LNHDA and CDR2 as SQIVND (reference sequence). In DNA form, the CDR3 reads TGTGCCAGTACCATGGACCGCCTTGGGGAAGCTTTCTTT. It codes for CASTMDRLGEAFF.

This clonotype was seen at least ten times. The chain employs TRBV6-2 or TRBV6-3 and TRBJ2-3; D remains ambiguous. The CDR3 sequence is 15 residues long. V dropped 6 bases and J dropped 2 bases, with 15 bases sitting between them. Germline V gene sequence: CDR1 MNHEY, CDR2 SVGEGT. This CDR3 is CASSLLSSSTDTQYF. The CDR3 DNA follows: TGTGCCAGCAGCCTCTTATCAAGCTCCACAGATACGCAGTATTTT.

The V and J genes are TRBV29-1 and TRBJ2-1, with 7 bases that match TRBD2. The CDR3 covers 13 residues. V lost 4 bases and J lost 9; bases outside the gene matches: 9. The germline CDR1 and CDR2 sequences are SQVTM and ANQGSEA. CDR3 loop: CSVGLAKWSEQFF. The CDR3 DNA reads TGCAGCGTTGGACTAGCAAAGTGGAGTGAGCAGTTCTTC.

The chain combines TRBV3-1 with TRBJ2-7; D uncertain. CDR3 length: 13 residues. The germline CDR1 and CDR2 sequences are LGHDT and YNNKEL (reference sequence). V gave up 0 bases and J gave up 6 bases, with 9 bases separating them. CDR3: CASSQDYRSEQYV. CDR3 nucleotides: TGTGCCAGCAGCCAAGATTATAGGAGCGAGCAGTACGTC.

The rearrangement links TRBV15 to TRBJ2-5; D not resolved. V lost 2 bases, J lost 4 bases, and 8 bases lay in between. This CDR3 contains 13 residues. Germline CDR1 LNHNV, CDR2 YYDKDF (reference sequence). The CDR3 nucleotides are TGTGCCACCAGCAGAATATTCGGAGAGACCCAGTACTTC. Protein: CATSRIFGETQYF.

This clonotype was counted a few times. The gene calls are TRBV4-2 and TRBJ1-1; D is unresolved. Trimming took 8 bases from V and 1 from J, leaving 14 bases between them. This CDR3 comprises 14 residues. Germline loops: CDR1 LGHNA, CDR2 YNFKEQ. The CDR3 region has the DNA TGTGCCAGCCAAGGGTCCCGGGAGAACACTGAAGCTTTCTTT. Encoded protein: CASQGSRENTEAFF.

This clonotype appeared many times. V usage is TRBV24-1 and J usage is TRBJ2-1; 7 nucleotides line up with TRBD2. Per the germline V gene, CDR1 is KGHDR and CDR2 is SFDVKD. Germline trimming cut 1 base from V and 8 bases from J; bases unmatched to any gene: 4. The CDR3 has 14 residues. The CDR3, as DNA: TGTGCCACCAGTGATTTTGCGGGGGTGGATGAGCAGTTCTTC. This sequence encodes CATSDFAGVDEQFF.

The chain combines TRBV5-6 with TRBJ2-7; 10 positions match TRBD1. The CDR3 length is 17 residues. CDR1 and CDR2 from the germline V gene are SGHDT and YYEEEE. J lost 2 bases, V lost 4 bases, and 12 bases had no gene match. CDR3 in amino acids: CASSPNPRDRGTYEQYF. The CDR3 DNA reads TGTGCCAGCAGCCCCAATCCGAGGGACAGGGGAACCTACGAGCAGTACTTC.

Ten or more counts support this clonotype. V usage is TRBV5-1 and J usage is TRBJ1-1, with a possible D match to TRBD1 (5 bases). CDR1 and CDR2 (germline): SGHRS, YFSETQ. The length of the CDR3 is 14 residues. V was shortened by 2 bases and J by 5 bases, with 13 bases between the two germline ends. CDR3 residues: CASSFGAMGTEAFF. DNA of the CDR3: TGCGCCAGCAGCTTTGGGGCCATGGGAACTGAAGCTTTCTTT.

The chain has TRBV27 and TRBJ2-7; 11 nucleotides align to TRBD1. The J segment lost 0 bases and the V segment lost 6 bases, leaving 10 bases of the junction unmatched. CDR3 size: 17 residues. The germline CDR1 and CDR2 sequences are MNHEY and SMNVEV (reference sequence). The CDR3 DNA is TGTGCCAGCAGCCGAGGGTGGGGACAGGGGGACTCCTACGAGCAGTACTTC. It is translated as CASSRGWGQGDSYEQYF.

The chain combines TRBV7-3 with TRBJ1-1; D unresolved. CDR3 size: 14 residues. CDR1 SGHTA and CDR2 FQGTGA come from the germline V gene. V was shortened by 5 bases and J by 5 bases, with 15 bases between the two germline ends. The CDR3 region has the DNA TGTGCCAGCAGCCTTTTACCCGGGGAGACTGAAGCTTTCTTT. Translated, it gives CASSLLPGETEAFF.

The genes are TRBV5-4 and TRBJ2-1; D is unresolved. The CDR3 covers 13 residues. With 0 bases removed from V and 5 bases from J, the gap between germline ends came to 6 bases. Germline V gene lookup returns CDR1 SGHNT and CDR2 YYREEE (reference sequence). The CDR3, as DNA: TGTGCCAGCAGCTTGGCGGCGGACAATGAGCAGTTCTTC. Protein sequence: CASSLAADNEQFF.

This clonotype turned up a few times. V usage is TRBV12-3 or TRBV12-4 and J usage is TRBJ1-1, with 9 bases matching TRBD1. CDR3 length: 14 amino acids. V gave up 3 bases and J gave up 7 bases; unmatched junction bases: 6. The CDR3 DNA sequence: TGTGCCAGCAGTTTTACAGGGGGCCTCCGTGAAGCTTTCTTT. This translates into CASSFTGGLREAFF.

The chain uses TRBV6-1 and TRBJ1-2; 8 nucleotides align to TRBD1. The V segment lost 6 bases and the J segment 8 bases; nucleotides outside the gene matches: 11. CDR3 length: 14 residues. Germline CDR1 and CDR2: MNHNS and SASEGT. The CDR3 loop reads CASRTTGTGQGYTF. The CDR3 nucleotides read TGTGCCAGCAGAACCACCGGGACAGGACAGGGCTACACCTTC.

J is TRBJ1-2 and V is TRBV12-3 or TRBV12-4; D is unresolved. This CDR3 spans 12 amino acids. V dropped 4 bases and J dropped 4 bases, with 7 bases sitting between them. The CDR3 DNA is TGTGCCAGCAGTTCCGGCTTCTATGGCTACACCTTC. It yields the protein CASSSGFYGYTF.

The rearrangement links TRBV7-9 to TRBJ2-2; perhaps TRBD1 as D (5 bases). V lost 2 bases to trimming and J lost 3 bases, with 10 bases between them. Germline V gene data show CDR1 as SEHNR and CDR2 as FQNEAQ (reference sequence). The length of the CDR3 is 15 residues. Here the CDR3 reads CASSLQGRYTGELFF. The CDR3 nucleotides are TGTGCCAGCAGCTTACAGGGAAGATACACCGGGGAGCTGTTTTTT. The variable domain in full, with the rest retrieved from reference TRBV7-9 and TRBJ2-2, is DTGVSQNPRHKITKRGQNVTFRCDPISEHNRLYWYRQTLGQGPEFLTYFQNEAQLEKSRLLSDRFSAERPKGSFSTLEIQRTEQGDSAMYLCASSLQGRYTGELFFGEGSRLTVL.